The source of this T cell receptor beta chain is a study of blood T cell repertoires in COVID-19. Background on the study: Spain, Italy and the United States supplied samples that represented acute and convalescent COVID-19. Sample material is recorded as cDNA or gDNA derived from T cells, B-cell-depleted T cells, or PBMCs.

How the authors handled the data: Counts of nucleated cells, estimated from reference gene primer amplification, were obtained. Here immunoSEQ multiplex PCR was the method, and the copy in TCRdb shows in-frame clones only, minus some. The DNA was the basis for D and trimming; V, J and clone size are from that table. This sample has 250,000 to 300,000 clones, with 80% to 90% found just once. This clone has just one count. A Seattle source enrolled patients during active infection and followed them longitudinally. The CDR3 has 13 amino acids. The junction had 16 bases not matched to a gene; V was cut back by 7 bases and J by 16 bases. The germline V gene has CDR1 SNHLY and CDR2 FYNNEI.

This TCR came from a woman aged 70-85 years with COVID-19, enrolled during active disease. This sequence joins TRBV2 and TRBJ1-5, with 7 bases fitting TRBD1. Sample: peripheral blood. CDR3 in amino acids: CASKRQGPSPGHF. The DNA of the CDR3 is TGTGCCAGCAAAAGACAGGGTCCCAGCCCCGGTCATTTT.